What follows are 15 T cell receptor beta chains derived from one specimen sequenced in a study of beta chain features in type 1 diabetes. The whole isolated RNA underwent reverse transcription, so sequencing captured expressed TCRB transcripts. Method: immunoSEQ multiplex PCR; TCRdb's copy keeps in-frame clones and lacks some. The sample records about 650,000 clones, 9.5% to 15% being singletons. Study results and caveats: TCRB CDR3s were moderately but significantly shorter in Type 1 diabetes patients in all four CD4+ subsets.

These TCRs are of unknown antigen specificity. The sample comprised naive CD4+ T cells from blood. Receptors were obtained from a man younger than 45 with type 1 diabetes.

The J gene is TRBJ1-3, the V gene TRBV27; no firm D call. The CDR3 contains 13 residues. Trimming pared 5 bases from V and 1 base from J, leaving 6 bases between. Germline V gene data show CDR1 as MNHEY and CDR2 as SMNVEV (reference sequence). The CDR3 bases are TGTGCCAGCAGTCCTCAGTCTGGAAACACCATATATTTT. Translated, it gives CASSPQSGNTIYF.

The chain carries TRBV6-5 and TRBJ1-2; D gene uncertain. Germline CDR1 is MNHEY and CDR2 is SVGAGI. The CDR3 sequence is 13 residues long. V was clipped by 6 bases and J by 3 bases, with 11 bases between them. The CDR3 reads CASRNTHDYGYTF. The CDR3 region has the DNA TGTGCCAGCAGAAACACACACGACTATGGCTACACCTTC.

There are a few counts of this clone. V and J are TRBV7-2 and TRBJ1-2; 7 positions match TRBD1. This CDR3 contains 15 residues. The germline CDR1 and CDR2 sequences are SGHTA and FQGNSA. V gave up 5 bases and J gave up 2 bases; unmatched junction bases: 8. CDR3 in DNA: TGTGCCAGCAGCCAGGGACAGCCCTTAAACTATGGCTACACCTTC. This sequence encodes CASSQGQPLNYGYTF.

This clone was picked up a small number of times. V usage is TRBV29-1 and J usage is TRBJ1-1; no clear D gene. Germline CDR1 is SQVTM and CDR2 is ANQGSEA. The V gene lost 7 bases and the J gene lost 1 base, with 10 bases spanning the gap. This CDR3 has 12 residues. CDR3 coding DNA: TGCAGCGCTGAGGGCTGGAACACTGAAGCTTTCTTT. Its protein is CSAEGWNTEAFF.

There are a few counts of this clone. This CDR3 is also generated by other DNA sequences in the sample. CDR3 sequence (DNA): TGTGCCTGGAGTGTCGGGAGCTCCTATAATTCACCCCTCCACTTT. Protein product: CAWSVGSSYNSPLHF. The V gene is TRBV30, the J gene TRBJ1-6; D not resolved. In germline, CDR1 is GTSNPN, CDR2 SVGIG (reference sequence). V lost 0 bases and J lost 0, with 6 bases in between. The CDR3 has 15 residues.

This rearrangement joins TRBV4-3 to TRBJ1-2; 8 nucleotides line up with TRBD1. With 1 base clipped from V and 8 bases from J, the junction kept 6 bases outside the gene matches. In germline, CDR1 is LGHNA, CDR2 YSLEER. This CDR3 has 14 amino acids. CDR3 amino acids: CASSQGTGTGGYTF. CDR3 DNA: TGCGCCAGCAGCCAAGGGACAGGGACTGGAGGCTACACCTTC.

This clone has more than one count but fewer than ten. The chain employs TRBV6-6 and TRBJ1-3; D is perhaps TRBD1 (6 bases). CDR1 MNHNY and CDR2 SVGAGI come from the germline V gene (reference sequence). The CDR3 has 14 residues. Deletions cut 4 bases from V and 1 base from J, with 8 bases between. The CDR3 DNA follows: TGTGCCAGCAGTTCGGGACAATCTGGAAACACCATATATTTT. Its translation: CASSSGQSGNTIYF.

A note on this clone: The sample contains more than one DNA sequence encoding this CDR3. In nucleotides, the CDR3 is TGTGCCAGCAGCTTGGGACTAGCGGGGGGCACAGATACGCAGTATTTT. Translated, it gives CASSLGLAGGTDTQYF. This chain links TRBV7-2 with TRBJ2-3, with TRBD2 matching over 14 bases. The V segment lost 3 bases and the J segment 1 base; nucleotides outside the gene matches: 0. Per germline, CDR1 SGHTA and CDR2 FQGNSA. This CDR3 region has 16 residues.

About this clone itself: Different DNA sequences within this sample yield the same CDR3. The chain joins TRBV19 to TRBJ1-1; 8 nucleotides line up with TRBD1. The CDR3 covers 13 residues. J was trimmed by 4 bases and V by 4 bases; bases with no gene match: 2. The germline CDR1 and CDR2 sequences are LNHDA and SQIVND (reference sequence). The CDR3 DNA reads as TGTGCCAGTAGTAGACAGGGGAGCACTGAAGCTTTCTTT. It specifies CASSRQGSTEAFF.

V gene TRBV7-9 combines with J gene TRBJ2-7; the match to TRBD1 covers 7 bases. This CDR3 comprises 14 residues. CDR1 SEHNR and CDR2 FQNEAQ come from the germline V gene (reference sequence). V shed 4 bases and J 2 bases; nucleotides not matched to a gene: 5. The CDR3 DNA sequence: TGTGCCAGCAGCTCACAGGGGTTGCCCTACGAGCAGTACTTC. It codes for CASSSQGLPYEQYF.

This clone was detected a few times. In DNA form, the CDR3 reads TGTGCCAGCAGCTTAGTGGGAGCCACTGGGGCCAACGTCCTGACTTTC. It translates to CASSLVGATGANVLTF. The V and J genes are TRBV7-9 and TRBJ2-6, with D possibly TRBD2 on 5 matching bases. V lost 1 base and J 2 bases, leaving 9 bases between the germline ends. CDR3 length: 16 amino acids. Per germline, CDR1 SEHNR and CDR2 FQNEAQ (reference sequence).

The CDR3 DNA is TGTGCCAGCAGCTTATTCCGGGAGACTGAAGCTTTCTTT. Translated: CASSLFRETEAFF. This chain connects TRBV7-9 to TRBJ1-1; D gene ambiguous. Germline CDR1 reads SEHNR; CDR2 reads FQNEAQ (reference sequence). V shed 2 bases and J shed 5 bases, with 9 bases lying between them. This CDR3 contains 13 residues.

This chain links TRBV5-8 with TRBJ1-5; maybe TRBD1 (5 bases). The CDR3 runs to 13 residues. Germline CDR1 reads SGHTS; CDR2 reads YDEGEE. V dropped 5 bases and J dropped 9 bases, with 15 bases sitting between them. The CDR3 nucleotides are TGTGCCAGCAGTGAGGGACCGAGGCGGCCCCAGCATTTT. Translating it yields CASSEGPRRPQHF.

A few counts support this clone. This rearrangement joins TRBV5-4 to TRBJ1-5; D remains ambiguous. The CDR3 runs 13 residues. Germline lookup yields CDR1 SGHNT and CDR2 YYREEE (reference sequence). V was cut by 1 base and J by 5 bases, with 7 bases left in between. The CDR3, as DNA: TGTGCCAGCAGCTTGTCTCGGGATCAGCCCCAGCATTTT. Translation: CASSLSRDQPQHF.

This clone was picked up a small number of times. This sequence joins TRBV10-3 and TRBJ1-2, with 8 bases that match TRBD1. This CDR3 comprises 15 residues. CDR1 ENHRY and CDR2 SYGVKD come from the germline V gene. After removal of 2 bases from V and 7 bases from J, the junction contained 9 bases not matched to a gene. The CDR3 DNA reads as TGTGCCATCAGTGAGAGCCGTCAGGGGGCGGGTGGCTACACCTTC. It is translated as CAISESRQGAGGYTF.